This passage covers 26 T cell receptor beta chains from one sample sequenced in a study of blood T cells in healthy people across ages. A second about 6 to 12 cycle PCR used barcoded and J-beta primers. TCRdb reprocessed the 5' RACE reads via MiXCR and lists one record per CDR3 protein. The sample lists more than 800,000 distinct CDR3 sequences; 40% to 55% were seen once. Sample: blood. These receptors were taken from a woman aged 55-70 years in good health.

The chain joins TRBV10-3 to TRBJ1-1; TRBD1 agrees at 9 bases. Losses at the gene ends were 3 bases for V and 0 bases for J; bases not matched to a gene: 23. The CDR3 runs 22 residues. Germline CDR1 and CDR2: ENHRY and SYGVKD. The CDR3 region is CAISDTPSARRTGVGMNTEAFF. CDR3 nucleotides: TGTGCCATCAGTGATACCCCGTCGGCAAGAAGGACAGGGGTTGGGATGAACACTGAAGCTTTCTTT.

This clonotype was counted a few times. The rearrangement uses TRBV20-1 and TRBJ2-3, with 9 bases matching TRBD1. V was clipped by 5 bases and J by 4 bases; unmatched bases: 7. Germline CDR1 is DFQATT and CDR2 is SNEGSKA (reference sequence). The CDR3 covers 14 residues. Here the CDR3 reads CSAGGDRDSDTQYF. CDR3 in DNA: TGCAGTGCTGGGGGGGACAGGGACTCAGATACGCAGTATTTT.

This clonotype showed up just a few times. The gene calls are TRBV9 and TRBJ1-5, with 7 bases that match TRBD1. Germline loops: CDR1 SGDLS, CDR2 YYNGEE. Trimming cost V 0 bases and J 9 bases; bases outside gene matches: 6. The CDR3 has 14 residues. Here the CDR3 DNA reads TGTGCCAGCAGCGTAGGGGTAGGGGGCAGGCCCCAGCATTTT. Residues: CASSVGVGGRPQHF. The entire variable domain, with the rest obtained from reference TRBV9 and TRBJ1-5, is as follows: DSGVTQTPKHLITATGQRVTLRCSPRSGDLSVYWYQQSLDQGLQFLIQYYNGEERAKGNILERFSAQQFPDLHSELNLSSLELGDSALYFCASSVGVGGRPQHFGDGTRLSIL.

This clonotype was detected only a few times. The chain uses TRBV29-1 and TRBJ1-1; 7 nucleotides agree with TRBD1. J was trimmed by 5 bases and V by 2 bases; bases with no gene match: 8. Germline V gives CDR1 SQVTM, CDR2 ANQGSEA. The CDR3 has 14 amino acids. CDR3 amino acids: CSVERKGQATEAFF. DNA of the CDR3: TGCAGCGTTGAAAGGAAAGGACAGGCGACTGAAGCTTTCTTT.

Concerning this clonotype: Germline and junction disagree at one end, which may indicate a read error. The chain recombines TRBV12-3 or TRBV12-4 with TRBJ2-1, with D possibly matching TRBD2 (5 bases). There are 15 residues in the CDR3. The CDR3 protein is CASRRADSSYNGQFF. In DNA, the CDR3 is TGTGCCAGCAGGCGAGCGGATAGCTCCTACAATGGGCAGTTCTTC.

CDR3: CAIANRNKETQYF. The DNA of the CDR3 is TGTGCCATAGCCAACAGGAATAAAGAGACCCAGTACTTC. The J gene is TRBJ2-5, the V gene TRBV27; the D gene is possibly TRBD1 (5 bases). With 10 bases removed from V and 3 bases from J, the gap between germline ends came to 15 bases. Germline values: CDR1 MNHEY, CDR2 SMNVEV (reference sequence). CDR3 length: 13 residues.

V gene TRBV28 combines with J gene TRBJ2-1; no firm D call. V was clipped by 2 bases and J by 5 bases, with 10 bases between them. CDR1 and CDR2 (germline): MDHEN, SYDVKM. The CDR3 loop spans 14 amino acids. CDR3 amino acids: CASSLLAVDNEQFF. CDR3 coding DNA: TGTGCCAGCAGTTTACTGGCTGTAGACAATGAGCAGTTCTTC.

This clonotype has just one count. This chain uses TRBV5-5 with TRBJ1-3, with a possible D match to TRBD1 (5 bases). Looked up from germline, CDR1 is SGHKS and CDR2 is YYEKEE (reference sequence). With 0 bases removed from V and 4 bases from J, the gap between germline ends came to 8 bases. There are 14 residues in the CDR3. CDR3 sequence: CASSLAGAGNTIYF. CDR3 bases: TGTGCCAGCAGCTTGGCCGGGGCCGGAAACACCATATATTTT.

The CDR3 nucleotides read TGTGCCAGCAGCCAAGACTGGACAAATGAAAAACTGTTTTTT. Encoded protein: CASSQDWTNEKLFF. This sequence joins TRBV7-2 and TRBJ1-4; D might be TRBD1 (5 bases). The length of the CDR3 is 14 residues. Per germline, CDR1 SGHTA and CDR2 FQGNSA. V shed 5 bases and J shed 5 bases, with 12 bases lying between them.

This clonotype was seen more than once but under ten times. The J gene is TRBJ2-7, the V gene TRBV2; TRBD2 agrees at 12 bases. V shed 6 bases and J 2 bases; nucleotides not matched to a gene: 2. This CDR3 has 14 residues. Germline CDR1 and CDR2: SNHLY and FYNNEI. The CDR3 DNA reads as TGTGCCAGCAGGACTAGCGGGAGTGCCTACGAGCAGTACTTC. Translation: CASRTSGSAYEQYF.

This clonotype was observed many times. The rearrangement joins TRBV27 to TRBJ2-7; the D is unclear. The ends were cut back, 2 bases at V and 6 bases at J, with 11 bases in the middle. The CDR3 runs to 13 residues. The V gene's germline CDR1 is MNHEY and CDR2 SMNVEV (reference sequence). The CDR3 protein is CASSLTLTGEQYF. The DNA of the CDR3 is TGTGCCAGCAGTTTAACGCTGACCGGCGAGCAGTACTTC.

This clonotype showed up just a few times. CDR3: CASSLGCEQFF. CDR3 coding DNA: TGTGCCAGCAGCTTGGGATGCGAGCAGTTCTTC. The V and J genes are TRBV5-5 and TRBJ2-1; no clear D. Looked up from germline, CDR1 is SGHKS and CDR2 is YYEKEE (reference sequence). Trimming pared 0 bases from V and 10 bases from J, leaving 5 bases between. CDR3 size: 11 residues. Filled out from reference TRBV5-5 and TRBJ2-1, the complete variable domain reads DAGVTQSPTHLIKTRGQQVTLRCSPISGHKSVSWYQQVLGQGPQFIFQYYEKEERGRGNFPDRFSARQFPNYSSELNVNALLLGDSALYLCASSLGCEQFFGPGTRLTVL.

The CDR3 bases are TGTGCCAGCAGCCCTTTGCAAACTCTAACTAGCGCGGATACGCAGTATTTT. It yields the protein CASSPLQTLTSADTQYF. The chain joins TRBV11-2 to TRBJ2-3; 7 bases align to TRBD2. CDR1 is SGHAT, CDR2 FQNNGV, per germline. The CDR3 loop spans 17 amino acids. Unmatched junction bases numbered 17, after V lost 5 bases and J lost 6 bases.

The chain combines TRBV20-1 with TRBJ2-1; D is uncertain. The J call is uncertain, as TRBJ2-7 better fits the DNA end. CDR1 is DFQATT, CDR2 SNEGSKA, per germline (reference sequence). CDR3 length: 14 amino acids. CDR3 DNA sequence: TGCAGTGCTAGAGATATTAGGCTTTACAATGAGCAGTACTTC. Translating it yields CSARDIRLYNEQYF.

This clonotype was counted a few times. The chain links TRBV6-5 to TRBJ2-7, with TRBD2 as a possible D gene (6 bases). This CDR3 is 14 amino acids long. Trimming removed 4 bases from V and 0 bases from J, with 10 bases in between. Germline CDR1 reads MNHEY; CDR2 reads SVGAGI. In nucleotides, the CDR3 is TGTGCCAGCAGTTTTAAGCGGGTCTCCTACGAGCAGTACTTC. This codes for CASSFKRVSYEQYF.

The V and J genes are TRBV28 and TRBJ1-2; maybe TRBD1 (5 bases). Germline assignment: CDR1 MDHEN and CDR2 SYDVKM. V lost 4 bases, J lost 8 bases, and 14 bases lay in between. The CDR3 spans 13 residues. The CDR3 nucleotides are TGTGCCAGCAGTTCCGGGGCGGGCTCCGGCTACACCTTC. Translation gives CASSSGAGSGYTF.

V is TRBV3-1 and J is TRBJ2-5; 9 nucleotides align to TRBD1. The CDR3 has 14 amino acids. With 4 bases clipped from V and 4 bases from J, the junction kept 4 bases outside the gene matches. Germline CDR1 is LGHDT and CDR2 is YNNKEL (reference sequence). CDR3 loop: CASSPRDRAETQYF. Written as DNA, the CDR3 is TGTGCCAGCAGCCCCCGGGACAGGGCAGAGACCCAGTACTTC.

This clonotype was seen a few times. The chain recombines TRBV4-1 with TRBJ2-3; D is possibly TRBD2 (6 bases). The V end was cut by 0 bases, the J end by 5 bases, with 15 bases between. The length of the CDR3 is 16 residues. Germline CDR1 is MGHRA and CDR2 is YSYEKL. CDR3 residues: CASSQEGASVRDTQYF. The CDR3 bases are TGCGCCAGCAGCCAAGAAGGAGCTAGCGTTAGAGATACGCAGTATTTT.

This chain joins TRBV7-9 and TRBJ2-7; D is ambiguous. CDR3 length: 13 residues. V lost 5 bases to trimming and J lost 7 bases, with 15 bases between them. CDR1 SEHNR and CDR2 FQNEAQ come from the germline V gene (reference sequence). The CDR3 DNA reads TGTGCCAGCAGCCAAACAGAATCCGGAGAGCAGTACTTC. As protein: CASSQTESGEQYF.

The chain combines TRBV20-1 with TRBJ2-4; TRBD1 matches 7 bases. The end of the DNA aligns better with TRBJ2-7, so the J call may be wrong. Germline lookup yields CDR1 DFQATT and CDR2 SNEGSKA (reference sequence). CDR3 size: 11 residues. The CDR3 is CSAGDSYEQYF. DNA for the CDR3: TGCAGTGCTGGGGACAGCTACGAGCAGTACTTC.

The chain uses TRBV29-1 and TRBJ2-1, with D perhaps matching TRBD1 (5 bases). CDR3 size: 12 residues. Germline V CDR1 and CDR2: SQVTM, ANQGSEA. In DNA, the CDR3 is TGCAGTCTGGGGCGGTTCAACAATGAGCAGTTCTTC. As protein: CSLGRFNNEQFF.

This clonotype was recorded many times. The V gene is TRBV20-1, the J gene TRBJ2-7; possible D gene TRBD2, 6 bases. This CDR3 region has 13 residues. Germline V gives CDR1 DFQATT, CDR2 SNEGSKA (reference sequence). V was trimmed by 3 bases and J by 6 bases, leaving 15 bases between them. This CDR3 reads CSASTGRYGEQYF. The CDR3 nucleotides are TGCAGTGCTAGCACCGGGAGATATGGCGAGCAGTACTTC.

This clonotype appeared a few times. The chain couples TRBV15 to TRBJ2-7, with unresolved D. Germline lookup yields CDR1 LNHNV and CDR2 YYDKDF (reference sequence). Trimming shortened V by 0 bases and J by 2 bases, and 8 bases separated the two germline ends. The CDR3 is made up of 14 amino acids. The CDR3 loop reads CATSRDYTTYEQYF. The DNA for the CDR3 is TGTGCCACCAGCAGAGATTACACCACCTACGAGCAGTACTTC.

This clonotype was seen ten or more times. The V and J genes are TRBV10-1 and TRBJ2-3, with a possible D match to TRBD2 (5 bases). CDR1 WNHNN and CDR2 SYGVQD come from the germline V gene (reference sequence). V lost 4 bases to trimming and J lost 3 bases, with 11 bases between them. The CDR3 totals 14 residues. The CDR3 spells CASSVGLTTDTQYF. The CDR3 DNA sequence: TGCGCCAGCAGTGTCGGACTGACAACAGATACGCAGTATTTT.

This chain uses TRBV29-1 with TRBJ2-7; D perhaps matches TRBD1 (6 bases). CDR3 length: 12 residues. The V end was cut by 2 bases, the J end by 3 bases, with 8 bases between. Per germline, CDR1 SQVTM and CDR2 ANQGSEA. The CDR3 DNA follows: TGCAGCGTTGAATCACAGGGCTACGAGCAGTACTTC. The encoded protein is CSVESQGYEQYF.

The J gene is TRBJ2-1, the V gene TRBV9; 7 nucleotides line up with TRBD1. CDR1 is SGDLS, CDR2 YYNGEE, per germline. Unmatched junction bases numbered 6, after V lost 3 bases and J lost 9 bases. The CDR3 is 13 residues long. The CDR3 DNA reads as TGTGCCAGCAGCGCAACAGGGGCCAGTGAGCAGTTCTTC. Its translation: CASSATGASEQFF.